This T cell receptor beta chain was retrieved from a study of shared clonotypes between healthy human individuals. Study information: Used for every donor were three CD4 naive, three CD4 memory, two CD8 naive and one CD8 memory plate. General observations from the study: Naive subsets typically showed greater estimated richness than memory subsets.

Germline V gene lookup returns CDR1 SGHRS and CDR2 YFSETQ. The ends were cut back, 3 bases at V and 0 bases at J, with 9 bases in the middle. CDR3 length: 15 amino acids. With regard to this clone: As yet, its antigen is unknown.

The investigators split CD4+ cells into a CD45RA+ naive subset and a CD45RA-negative memory subset. Clones were read by immunoSEQ multiplex PCR, and TCRdb kept only the in-frame ones, dropping some. The sample includes roughly 1 million clones, roughly 75% seen only once; the top ten take roughly 1.5%. The sequence derives from a young man in good health. The sequenced sample was memory CD4+ T cells sorted from blood. The sample's subset: CD45RA-negative fraction. The rearrangement joins TRBV5-1 to TRBJ1-4, with D possibly being TRBD1 (5 bases). The CDR3 spells CASSSGGSTNEKLFF. CDR3 nucleotide sequence: TGCGCCAGCAGCTCGGGGGGATCAACTAATGAAAAACTGTTTTTT.